These T cell receptor beta chains were read from a single sample in a study of technical replicates of blood from several donors. Sequenced by immunoSEQ multiplex PCR; TCRdb stores in-frame clones only, minus some. The table has 95,000 or so clones, approximately 96% seen once. The sequenced sample was T cells isolated from PBMCs. The source is a human donor in good health. Both conserved end residues are part of each CDR3. Fields, in order: V gene, J gene, CDR3 protein.

>TRBV9|TRBJ2-3
CASSVLSLGSDTQYF
>TRBV27|TRBJ1-4
CASRSSGTPQTNEKLFF
>TRBV30|TRBJ2-5
CAWSQREETQYF
>TRBV27|TRBJ2-3
CASLGGPDTQYF
>TRBV7-9|TRBJ2-1
CASSPTAGVNEQFF
>TRBV4-1|TRBJ2-7
CASSPQSGETYEQYF
>TRBV7-7|TRBJ2-1
CASSLEGASTRQFF
>TRBV2|TRBJ2-1
CASSPRLAGGNEQFF
>TRBV11-2|TRBJ2-1
CASSLLAGIYNEQFF
>TRBV9|TRBJ2-1
CASSPRLWDYEQFF
>TRBV5-4|TRBJ2-2
CASTLGLAGERTGELFF
>TRBV7-9|TRBJ2-7
CASSLGYRGYEQYF
>TRBV19|TRBJ1-1
CASSIDGEGRDTEAFF
>TRBV28|TRBJ2-4
CASSVPGQAKNIQYF
>TRBV28|TRBJ2-5
CASSLSGTSGVYQETQYF
>TRBV19|TRBJ2-7
CASSLELVSEQYF
>TRBV9|TRBJ2-3
CASSSGRYTDTQYF
>TRBV7-3|TRBJ2-5
CASSEGSGSPGETQYF
>TRBV4-1|TRBJ1-5
CASSQVVGGNQPQHF
>TRBV6-6|TRBJ2-1
CASSYGLAIYNEQFF
>TRBV5-1|TRBJ1-3
CASSLETGSGNTIYF
>TRBV4-3|TRBJ2-1
CASSQEWQGYNEQFF
>TRBV5-1|TRBJ2-1
CASSLGDYIYNEQFF
>TRBV27|TRBJ1-5
CASRTGTGMHQPQHF
>TRBV30|TRBJ2-4
CAWSVGEGFDIQYF
>TRBV7-9|TRBJ2-1
CASSLGAGGPNEQFF
>TRBV5-8|TRBJ1-5
CASSNLDRGYSNQPQHF
>TRBV4-2|TRBJ2-3
CASSQEGLRTDTQYF
>TRBV6-5|TRBJ2-7
CASSRLAGATYEQYF
>TRBV11-2|TRBJ2-1
CASSLVALSYNEQFF
>TRBV5-6|TRBJ1-4
CASSFYRGWGKLFF
>TRBV6-1|TRBJ2-7
CASSELPTGGAGEQYF
>TRBV7-8|TRBJ1-2
CASSLNEFGYGYTF
>TRBV5-4|TRBJ2-1
CASSSLTGSYEQFF
>TRBV2|TRBJ2-1
CASLRESNEQFF
>TRBV6-5|TRBJ2-7
CASTPSGDYEQYF
>TRBV9|TRBJ2-3
CASSVKTSGSTDTQYF
>TRBV10-3|TRBJ1-5
CAISESPGGSNQPQHF
>TRBV5-8|TRBJ1-2
CASSFRDRGKRGYTF
>TRBV27|TRBJ2-4
CASRDLAKNIQYF
>TRBV7-3|TRBJ2-2
CASSLVAGGNTGELFF
>TRBV30|TRBJ1-1
CAWNTGTGTGAFF
>TRBV28|TRBJ1-4
CASIGRGSGEKLFF
>TRBV5-1|TRBJ2-1
CASSPRTGGSYEQFF
>TRBV4-3|TRBJ1-2
CASSQALQGDYGYTF
>TRBV12-5|TRBJ2-2
CASGPGKAGTGESTGELFF
>TRBV10-1|TRBJ2-1
CASSVSGLAGDNEQFF
>TRBV19|TRBJ2-1
CASSIRTSGYNEQFF
>TRBV6-6|TRBJ1-5
CASSYRGQGNQPQHF
>TRBV5-6|TRBJ1-5
CASSSGHPSNQPQHF
>TRBV15|TRBJ2-5
CATSGFGVGEVGETQYF
>TRBV5-1|TRBJ2-2
CASSLGRTTGELFF
>TRBV5-1|TRBJ1-5
CASSLEGTGVGQPQHF
>TRBV30|TRBJ2-7
CAWSRLAGGRQYF
>TRBV9|TRBJ2-1
CASSGGTSGTHEQFF
>TRBV5-4|TRBJ2-2
CASRDRGPGELFF
>TRBV30|TRBJ1-1
CAKIGGATEAFF
>TRBV7-2|TRBJ2-1
CASSLLGGDNEQFF
>TRBV7-8|TRBJ2-1
CASSLGSGSYNEQFF